Shown below are 5 T cell receptor beta chains from a single sample sequenced in a study of T cell responses to AZD1222 COVID-19 vaccine. Clones were read by immunoSEQ multiplex PCR, and TCRdb kept only the in-frame ones, dropping some. Of roughly 180,000 clones listed, over 80% are singletons. The source material was peripheral blood, sampled on day 0 of AZD1222 vaccination. These receptors were obtained from an adult in good health.

This chain links TRBV7-8 with TRBJ2-1; D is unresolved. The germline V gene encodes CDR1 SGHVS and CDR2 FQNEAQ. Trimming removed 1 base from V and 0 bases from J, with 7 bases in between. This CDR3 contains 15 residues. The CDR3 sequence is CASSLGVSSYNEQFF. For the CDR3, the DNA is TGTGCCAGCAGCTTAGGGGTAAGCTCCTACAATGAGCAGTTCTTC.

V is TRBV27 and J is TRBJ2-3; the D is unclear. V was trimmed by 3 bases and J by 5 bases, leaving 3 bases between them. Germline V lookup: CDR1 MNHEY, CDR2 SMNVEV (reference sequence). This CDR3 comprises 11 residues. This CDR3 is CASSLQDTQYF. The DNA of the CDR3 is TGTGCCAGCAGTTTGCAAGATACGCAGTATTTT.

The V gene is TRBV9, the J gene TRBJ2-7; a possible D gene is TRBD2 (5 bases). Trimming removed 3 bases at V and 6 bases at J, with 19 bases between. Germline assignment: CDR1 SGDLS and CDR2 YYNGEE. This CDR3 is built from 15 residues. The CDR3 reads CASSALESMGSEQYF. The CDR3 DNA reads TGTGCCAGCAGCGCCCTTGAGAGTATGGGGAGCGAGCAGTACTTC.

This chain uses TRBV3-1 (or the pseudogene TRBV3-2) with TRBJ2-5; possibly TRBD2 for D (5 bases). Germline V gene lookup returns CDR1 LGHDT and CDR2 YNNKEL (reference sequence). The length of the CDR3 is 16 residues. V was cut by 5 bases and J by 0 bases, with 16 bases left in between. The CDR3 spells CASSSIRTLYQETQYF. Here the CDR3 DNA reads TGTGCCAGCAGCTCAATCCGGACTTTATACCAAGAGACCCAGTACTTC.

The chain combines TRBV11-1 with TRBJ2-1; D is unclear. CDR1 SGHAT and CDR2 FQDESV come from the germline V gene (reference sequence). Trimming removed 2 bases at V and 0 bases at J, with 8 bases between. This CDR3 is built from 15 residues. The CDR3: CASSLSGLSYNEQFF. CDR3 nucleotides: TGTGCCAGCAGCTTATCCGGCCTCTCCTACAATGAGCAGTTCTTC.